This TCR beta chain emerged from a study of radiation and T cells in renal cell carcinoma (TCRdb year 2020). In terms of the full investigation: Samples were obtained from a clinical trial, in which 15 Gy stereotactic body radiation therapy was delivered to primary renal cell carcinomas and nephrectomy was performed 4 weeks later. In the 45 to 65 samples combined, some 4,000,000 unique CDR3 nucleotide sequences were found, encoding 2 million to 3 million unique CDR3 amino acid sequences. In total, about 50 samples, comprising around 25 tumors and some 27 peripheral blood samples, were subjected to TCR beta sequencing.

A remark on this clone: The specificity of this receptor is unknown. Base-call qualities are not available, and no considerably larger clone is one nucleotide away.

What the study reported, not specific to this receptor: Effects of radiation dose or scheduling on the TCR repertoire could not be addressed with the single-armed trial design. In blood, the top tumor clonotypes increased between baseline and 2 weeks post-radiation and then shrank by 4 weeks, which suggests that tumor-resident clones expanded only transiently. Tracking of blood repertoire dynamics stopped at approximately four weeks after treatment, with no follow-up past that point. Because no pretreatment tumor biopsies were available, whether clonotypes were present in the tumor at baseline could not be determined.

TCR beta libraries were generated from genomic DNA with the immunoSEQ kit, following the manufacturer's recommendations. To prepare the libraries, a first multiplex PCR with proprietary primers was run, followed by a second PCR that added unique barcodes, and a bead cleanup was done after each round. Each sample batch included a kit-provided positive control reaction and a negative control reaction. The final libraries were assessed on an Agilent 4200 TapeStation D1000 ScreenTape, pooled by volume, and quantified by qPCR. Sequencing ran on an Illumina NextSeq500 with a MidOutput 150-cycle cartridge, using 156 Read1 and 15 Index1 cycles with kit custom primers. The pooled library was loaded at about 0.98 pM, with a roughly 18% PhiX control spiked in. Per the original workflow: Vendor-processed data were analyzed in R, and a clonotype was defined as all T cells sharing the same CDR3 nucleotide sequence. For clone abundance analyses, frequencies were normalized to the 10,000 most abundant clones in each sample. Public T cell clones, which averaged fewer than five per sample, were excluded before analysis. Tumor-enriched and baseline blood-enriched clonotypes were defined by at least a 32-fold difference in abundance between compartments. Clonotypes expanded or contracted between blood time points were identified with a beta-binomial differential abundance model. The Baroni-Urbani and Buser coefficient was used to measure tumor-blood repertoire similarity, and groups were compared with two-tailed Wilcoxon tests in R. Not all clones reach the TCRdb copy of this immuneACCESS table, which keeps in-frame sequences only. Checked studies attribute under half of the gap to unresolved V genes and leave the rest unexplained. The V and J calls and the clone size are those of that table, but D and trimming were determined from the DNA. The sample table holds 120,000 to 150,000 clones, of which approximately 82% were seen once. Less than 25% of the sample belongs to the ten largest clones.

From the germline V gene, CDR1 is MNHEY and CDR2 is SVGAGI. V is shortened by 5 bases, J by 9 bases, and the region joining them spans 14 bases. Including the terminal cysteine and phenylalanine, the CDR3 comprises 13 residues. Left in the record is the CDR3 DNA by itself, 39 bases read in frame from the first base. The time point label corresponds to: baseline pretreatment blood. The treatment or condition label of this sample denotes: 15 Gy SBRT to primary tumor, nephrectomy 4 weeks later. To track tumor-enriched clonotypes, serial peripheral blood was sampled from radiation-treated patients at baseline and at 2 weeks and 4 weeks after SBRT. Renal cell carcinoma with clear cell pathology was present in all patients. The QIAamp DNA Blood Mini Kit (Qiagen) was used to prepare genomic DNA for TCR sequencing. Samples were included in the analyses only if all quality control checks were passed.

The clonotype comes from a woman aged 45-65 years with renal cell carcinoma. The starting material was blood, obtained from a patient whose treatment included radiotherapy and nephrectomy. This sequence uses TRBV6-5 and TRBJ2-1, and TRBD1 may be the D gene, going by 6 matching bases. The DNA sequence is TGTGCCAGCAGTACCTACAGGGTGTCTGAGCAGTTCTTC. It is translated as CASSTYRVSEQFF.